This entry features one T cell receptor (beta chain) sequence. Its specificity is unknown. This record comes from a study of T cell clones after liver transplantation. Across the study: TCRbeta sequencing after a pre-transplant mixed lymphocyte reaction identified graft-donor-reactive clones, later tracked in post-transplant blood. Whole-study results and caveats: In most of the 8 subjects, circulating graft-donor-reactive CD4 TCRbeta sequences fell significantly after transplant. Graft donor-reactive T cells possibly entered the graft instead of undergoing deletion.

Some clones are missing from TCRdb's copy, which holds only in-frame ones; the method was immunoSEQ multiplex PCR. The sample consists of tens of thousands of clones, under 90% of them appearing once. Trimming cost V 2 bases and J 6 bases, with 13 bases left between them. The CDR3 sequence is 14 residues long. Germline V gives CDR1 MGHRA, CDR2 YSYEKL. The sequence derives from a human patient who received a liver transplant. Some T cells could come from the graft donor. Sequenced material: CD4+ T cells from blood, taken less than 50 months after liver transplant. V and J are TRBV4-1 and TRBJ1-2; D not resolved. The CDR3 DNA reads as TGCGCCAGCAGCCAAAGTCCCCTGGCCGATGGCTACACCTTC. It encodes CASSQSPLADGYTF.